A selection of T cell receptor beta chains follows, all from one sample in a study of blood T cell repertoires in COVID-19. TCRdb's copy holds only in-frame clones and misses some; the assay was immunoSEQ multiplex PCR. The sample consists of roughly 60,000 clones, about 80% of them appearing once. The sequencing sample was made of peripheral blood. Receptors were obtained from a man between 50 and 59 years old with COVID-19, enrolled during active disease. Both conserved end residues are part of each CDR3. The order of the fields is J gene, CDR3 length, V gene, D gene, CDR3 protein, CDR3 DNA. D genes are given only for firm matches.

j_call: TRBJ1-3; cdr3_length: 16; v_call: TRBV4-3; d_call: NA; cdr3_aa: CASSPDQGSSGNTIYF; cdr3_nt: TGCGCCAGCAGCCCCGACCAGGGGAGCTCTGGAAACACCATATATTTT
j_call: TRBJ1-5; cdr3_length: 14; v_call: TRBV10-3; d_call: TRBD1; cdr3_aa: CAISRDSVNQPQHF; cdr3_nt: TGTGCCATCAGCCGGGACAGCGTTAATCAGCCCCAGCATTTT
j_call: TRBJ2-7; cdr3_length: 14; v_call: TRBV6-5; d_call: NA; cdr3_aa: CASSYLGPKGEQYF; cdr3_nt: TGTGCCAGCAGTTACCTGGGGCCTAAGGGGGAGCAGTACTTC
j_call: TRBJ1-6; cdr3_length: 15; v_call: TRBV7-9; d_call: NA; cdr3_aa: CASSLGGTTDSPLHF; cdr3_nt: TGTGCCAGCAGCCTCGGGGGAACGACGGATTCACCCCTCCACTTT
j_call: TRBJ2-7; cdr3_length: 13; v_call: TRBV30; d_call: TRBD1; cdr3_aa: CAWGGQVSYEQYF; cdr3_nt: TGTGCCTGGGGGGGACAGGTCTCCTACGAGCAGTACTTC
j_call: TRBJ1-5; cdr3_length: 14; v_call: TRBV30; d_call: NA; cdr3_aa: CAWSETGSGQPQHF; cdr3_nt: TGTGCCTGGAGCGAAACAGGGTCGGGTCAGCCCCAGCATTTT
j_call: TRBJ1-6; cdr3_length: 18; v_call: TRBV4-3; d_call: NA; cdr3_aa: CASSQDPEGSSYNSPLHF; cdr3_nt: TGCGCCAGCAGCCAAGATCCGGAGGGGAGCTCCTATAATTCACCCCTCCACTTT
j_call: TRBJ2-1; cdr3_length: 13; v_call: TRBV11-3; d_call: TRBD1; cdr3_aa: CASSTDRGNEQFF; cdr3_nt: TGTGCCAGCAGCACCGACAGGGGCAATGAGCAGTTCTTC
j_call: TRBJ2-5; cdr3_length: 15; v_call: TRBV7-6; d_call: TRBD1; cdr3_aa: CASSLGGTVQETQYF; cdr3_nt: TGTGCCAGCAGCTTAGGAGGGACAGTCCAAGAGACCCAGTACTTC
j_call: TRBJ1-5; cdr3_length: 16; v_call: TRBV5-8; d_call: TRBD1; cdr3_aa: CASSLFQGGDGQPQHF; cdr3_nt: TGTGCCAGCAGCTTATTTCAGGGGGGCGACGGTCAGCCCCAGCATTTT
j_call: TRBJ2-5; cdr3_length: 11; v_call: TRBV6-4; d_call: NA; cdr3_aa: CATLTGETQYF; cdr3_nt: TGTGCCACCCTGACCGGGGAGACCCAGTACTTC